This entry is about one TCR beta chain. No antigen is known for it. This sample stems from a study of cytomegalovirus exposure and HLA in healthy donors. General study points: Across donors, most TCRs were seen rarely, yet some public ones were widespread. CMV serostatus stood as the only immune exposure information on hand. Earlier analysis looked at TCR beta V segments, and most were productive about 87% or about 30% of the time.

The PCR used 60 Vbeta and 13 Jbeta primers. The method was immunoSEQ multiplex PCR; TCRdb's version includes in-frame clones alone and lacks a portion of them. The sample lists around 130,000 clones; approximately 85% were seen once. The germline V gene encodes CDR1 MNHNS and CDR2 SASEGT. Deletions cut 5 bases from V and 8 bases from J, with 15 bases between. The CDR3 loop spans 13 amino acids. The sequence was obtained from a male donor in good health and CMV-seropositive. V gene TRBV6-1 combines with J gene TRBJ1-2; maybe TRBD1 (6 bases). The sample comprised PBMCs. The CDR3 coding sequence is TGTGCCAGCAGTCACAGGGTCGATGGAGGCTACACCTTC. Protein product: CASSHRVDGGYTF.